The T cell receptor (beta chain) under discussion was sequenced for a study of T cell clonotyping in hematopoietic cell transplantation. Whole-study context: Recipients' pretransplant samples followed cytoreduction.

Repertoires were generated with immunoSEQ multiplex PCR, while TCRdb's copy carries only in-frame clones and drops some. This sample has some 9,400 clones, with about 90% found just once. The CDR3 loop spans 14 amino acids. Germline V lookup: CDR1 MDHEN, CDR2 SYDVKM. With 5 bases removed from V and 6 bases from J, the gap between germline ends came to 16 bases. Documented time point: recipient sample about 28 days before transplant, after cytoreduction. Recipients were bled about 28 days pretransplant and at posttransplant days 30, 100, 180. This receptor was obtained from a woman in her fifties or sixties with acute myeloid leukemia. Some clones in this sample may be carry-over from other donors' samples. Sequenced here: peripheral blood mononuclear cells, sampled before stem cell transplant. J is TRBJ1-1 and V is TRBV28; no definite D call. For the CDR3, the DNA is TGTGCCAGCAGTCCCTCTGGCGCAGGACCTGAAGCTTTCTTT. Protein sequence: CASSPSGAGPEAFF. Together with reference TRBV28 and TRBJ1-1, the CDR3 gives the full variable domain: DVKVTQSSRYLVKRTGEKVFLECVQDMDHENMFWYRQDPGLGLRLIYFSYDVKMKEKGDIPEGYSVSREKKERFSLILESASTNQTSMYLCASSPSGAGPEAFFGQGTRLTVV.